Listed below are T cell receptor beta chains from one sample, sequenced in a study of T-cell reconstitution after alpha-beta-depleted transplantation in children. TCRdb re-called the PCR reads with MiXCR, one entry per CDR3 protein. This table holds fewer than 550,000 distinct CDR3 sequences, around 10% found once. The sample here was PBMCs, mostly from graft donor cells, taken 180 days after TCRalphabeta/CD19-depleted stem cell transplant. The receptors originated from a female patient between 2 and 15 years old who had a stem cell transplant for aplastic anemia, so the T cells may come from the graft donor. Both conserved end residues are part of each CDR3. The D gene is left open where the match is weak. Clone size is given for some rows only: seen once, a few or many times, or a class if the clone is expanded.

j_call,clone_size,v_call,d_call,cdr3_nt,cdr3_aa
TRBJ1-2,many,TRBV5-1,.,TGCGCCAGCAGCTTTAGAGAGGCCGCAGATGGCTACACCTTC,CASSFREAADGYTF
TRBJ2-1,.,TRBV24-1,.,TGTGCCACCAGTGATTTGCACAGCCTAAATGAGCAGTTCTTC,CATSDLHSLNEQFF
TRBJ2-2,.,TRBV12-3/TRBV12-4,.,TGTGCCAGCAGTTTCTTGCCCTCGACGCAATTGTGGTCACAGGCGAACACCGGGGAGCTGTTTTTT,CASSFLPSTQLWSQANTGELFF
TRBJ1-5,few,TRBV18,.,TGTGCCAGCTCACCTCCTTATGGAGGAGGAAGCAATCAGCCCCAGCATTTT,CASSPPYGGGSNQPQHF
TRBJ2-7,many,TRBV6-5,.,TGTGCCAGCAGTTACAGGGGCTCCTACGAGCAGTACTTC,CASSYRGSYEQYF
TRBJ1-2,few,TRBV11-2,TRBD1,TGTGCCAGCAGCCCAGACAGGGTCGATGGCTACACCTTC,CASSPDRVDGYTF
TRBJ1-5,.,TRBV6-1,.,TGTGCCAGCAGAAACAGGGAGAGCAATCAGCCCCAGCATTTT,CASRNRESNQPQHF
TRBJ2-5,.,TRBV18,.,TGTGCCAGCTCACCACAGCTGGAGACCCAGTACTTC,CASSPQLETQYF
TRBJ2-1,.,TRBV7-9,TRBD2,TGTGCCAGCAGCCCACCGGGGGGGGAAGAGCAGTTCTTC,CASSPPGGEEQFF
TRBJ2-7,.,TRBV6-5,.,TGTGCCAGCAGTTACATGTTTCAGACCCAGCCTAGGGAGCAGTACTTC,CASSYMFQTQPREQYF
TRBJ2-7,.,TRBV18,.,TGTGCCAGCTCACCACTAGCAGGGAGGCTTTCCTACGAGCAGTACTTC,CASSPLAGRLSYEQYF
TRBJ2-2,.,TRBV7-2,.,TGTGCCAGCAGCCTTACGCCCCGTAGCACCGGGGAGCTGTTTTTT,CASSLTPRSTGELFF
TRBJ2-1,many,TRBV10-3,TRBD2,TGTGCCATCAGTCGACTAGCGGCCATCTCCTACAATGAGCAGTTCTTC,CAISRLAAISYNEQFF
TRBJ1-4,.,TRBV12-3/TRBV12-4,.,TGTGCCAGCAGTTTAAATCTTCCACTAAGAACTAATGAAAAACTGTTTTTT,CASSLNLPLRTNEKLFF
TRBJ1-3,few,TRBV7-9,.,TGTGCCAGCAGCTTAGGACTCCTCTCTGGAAACACCATATATTTT,CASSLGLLSGNTIYF
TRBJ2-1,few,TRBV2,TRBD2,TGTGCCAGCAGAGGTGGACTAGCGGCCTACAATGAGCAGTTCTTC,CASRGGLAAYNEQFF
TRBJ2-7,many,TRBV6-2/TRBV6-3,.,TGTGCCAGCACAGACCCTCTCGCCGAGCAGTACTTC,CASTDPLAEQYF
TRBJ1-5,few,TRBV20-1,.,TGCAGTGCTGCACGCCCCGATCAGCCCCAGCATTTT,CSAARPDQPQHF
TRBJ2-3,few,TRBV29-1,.,TGCAGCGTCTTGACCGGGGTCTCAGATACGCAGTATTTT,CSVLTGVSDTQYF
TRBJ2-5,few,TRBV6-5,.,TGTGCCAGCAGTTACGCATCACTCGCCGAGACCCAGTACTTC,CASSYASLAETQYF
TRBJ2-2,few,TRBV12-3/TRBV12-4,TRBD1,TGTGCCAGCTGGGGACAGGGGAACACCGGGGAGCTGTTTTTT,CASWGQGNTGELFF
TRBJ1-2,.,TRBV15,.,TGTGCCACCAGCAGGGGACCGGCCAATCCTAACTATGGCTACACCTTC,CATSRGPANPNYGYTF
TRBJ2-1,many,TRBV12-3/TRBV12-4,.,TGTGCCAGCAGCCCCCGGGGTAACAATGAGCAGTTCTTC,CASSPRGNNEQFF
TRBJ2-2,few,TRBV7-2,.,TGTGCCAGCAGCTTATACAGGGCTCTGACCGGGGAGCTGTTTTTT,CASSLYRALTGELFF
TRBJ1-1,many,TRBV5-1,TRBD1,TGCGCCAGCAGCTTAACACACAGGGGAATCACTGAAGCTTTCTTT,CASSLTHRGITEAFF
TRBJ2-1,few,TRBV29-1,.,TGCAGCGTTGCACCGGGACATGTATACAATGAGCAGTTCTTC,CSVAPGHVYNEQFF
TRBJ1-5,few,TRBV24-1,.,TGTGCCACCAGTGATTTCCGGCAGGATCAGCCCCAGCATTTT,CATSDFRQDQPQHF
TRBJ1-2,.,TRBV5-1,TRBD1,TGCGCCAGCAGCATCCGGACAGGGGGCGCCTATGGCTACACCTTC,CASSIRTGGAYGYTF
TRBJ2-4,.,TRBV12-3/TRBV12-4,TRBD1,TGTGCCAGCAGTCCCTCGCGGACAGGGACGAACATTCAGTACTTC,CASSPSRTGTNIQYF
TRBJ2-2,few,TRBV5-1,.,TGCGCCAGCACACACCGGAGACTAGGCAACACCGGGGAGCTGTTTTTT,CASTHRRLGNTGELFF
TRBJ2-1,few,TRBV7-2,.,TGTGCCAGCAGGCAGGGGACTCCCCCCAATGAGCAGTTCTTC,CASRQGTPPNEQFF
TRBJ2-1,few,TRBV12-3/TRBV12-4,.,TGTGCCAGCAGTTTAACCCGGGCAGAGCAGTTCTTC,CASSLTRAEQFF
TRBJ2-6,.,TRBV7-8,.,TGTGCCAGCAACACTCCTCCGCGGCAGTACGCGGGGGCCAACGTCCTGACTTTC,CASNTPPRQYAGANVLTF
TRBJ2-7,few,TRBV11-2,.,TGTGCCAGCAGCTTTGGCGGGTTCTCCTACGAGCAGTACTTC,CASSFGGFSYEQYF
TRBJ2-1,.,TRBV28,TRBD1,TGTGCCAGCCGCCGGGACAGGGTTACGAAGGAGCAGTTCTTC,CASRRDRVTKEQFF
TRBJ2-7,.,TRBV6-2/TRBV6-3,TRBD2,TGTGCCAGCAGTCCCGGGACTAGCCGTTCCTACGAGCAGTACTTC,CASSPGTSRSYEQYF
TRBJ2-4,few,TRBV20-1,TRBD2,TGCAGTGGAAAGACTAGCGGGAGGGCCGTAACCAAAAACATTCAGTACTTC,CSGKTSGRAVTKNIQYF
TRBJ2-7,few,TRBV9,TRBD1,TGTGCCAGCAGCCCAGACCCCCCCCTCTCCGGGACAGGGGATTCTCCCTACGAGCAGTACTTC,CASSPDPPLSGTGDSPYEQYF
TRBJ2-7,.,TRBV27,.,TGTGCCAGCAGTTCTCTCTCGGGGCAAGGGATTTACGAGCAGTACTTC,CASSSLSGQGIYEQYF
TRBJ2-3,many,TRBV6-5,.,TGTGCCAGCAGTTCCCTGCGGGACATTGGTCTGCATTTT,CASSSLRDIGLHF
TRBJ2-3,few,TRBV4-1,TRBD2,TGCGCCAGCAGCCTTGGACTAGCGGGAGGCCGACTGAGCACAGATACGCAGTATTTT,CASSLGLAGGRLSTDTQYF
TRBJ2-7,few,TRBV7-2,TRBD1,TGTGCCAGCAGCTTTACCCCCTGGGGACAGGCCTCCTACGAGCAGTACTTC,CASSFTPWGQASYEQYF
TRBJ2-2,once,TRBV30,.,TGTGCCTGGAGATACGGGACCACCGGGGAGCTGTTTTTT,CAWRYGTTGELFF
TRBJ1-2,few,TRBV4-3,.,TGCGCCAGCAGCCATGTCCCGGGACAAAGCTATGGCTACACCTTC,CASSHVPGQSYGYTF
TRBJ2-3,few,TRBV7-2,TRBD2,TGTGCCAGCAGCTACTTAGCGGGAGGGGCAGATACGCAGTATTTT,CASSYLAGGADTQYF
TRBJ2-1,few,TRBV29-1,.,TGCAGCGTTGTTCGGAGCAGGGCCAATGAGCAGTTCTTC,CSVVRSRANEQFF
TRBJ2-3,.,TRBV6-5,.,TGTGCCAGCAGCCACCGGGTAGCGGCTAGCACAGATACGCAGTATTTT,CASSHRVAASTDTQYF
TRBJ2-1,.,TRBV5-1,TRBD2,TGCGCCAGCAGCTTGGCCACCTTTAGCGGGAGTGACAATGAGCAGTTCTTC,CASSLATFSGSDNEQFF
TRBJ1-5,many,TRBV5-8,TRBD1,TGTGCCAGCAGCTTGAGGGACAGGGTTCAGCCCCAGCATTTT,CASSLRDRVQPQHF
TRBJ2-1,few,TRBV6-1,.,TGTGCCAGCAGTGAAGGGGTAGGCGGGAATTACAATGAGCAGTTCTTC,CASSEGVGGNYNEQFF
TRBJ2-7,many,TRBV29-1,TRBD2,TGCAGCGTTGAAGATTTAGCGGGAGGGTCCTACGAGCAGTACTTC,CSVEDLAGGSYEQYF
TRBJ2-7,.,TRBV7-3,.,TGTGCCAGCAGCCCCTATACAGCCCTACGGCGGGACTACGAGCAGTACTTC,CASSPYTALRRDYEQYF
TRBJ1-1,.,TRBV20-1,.,TGCAGTGCTAACATCCCGGGGCGAGGCGCTGAAGCTTTCTTT,CSANIPGRGAEAFF
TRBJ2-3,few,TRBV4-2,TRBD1,TGTGCCAGCAGCCACTATAAATCTCCAGGGGGTGGCGCAGATACGCAGTATTTT,CASSHYKSPGGGADTQYF
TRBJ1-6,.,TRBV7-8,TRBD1,TGTGCCAGCAGCTTAGAGGGGACAGGGTATTCACCCCTCCACTTT,CASSLEGTGYSPLHF
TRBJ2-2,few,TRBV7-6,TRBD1,TGTGCCAGCAGCTTAAGGGGGACAGGGGGCTACACCGGGGAGCTGTTTTTT,CASSLRGTGGYTGELFF
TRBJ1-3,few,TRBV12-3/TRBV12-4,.,TGTGCCAGCAAAGTAAGGCAGTCTGGAAACACCATATATTTT,CASKVRQSGNTIYF
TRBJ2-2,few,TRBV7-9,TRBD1,TGTGCCAGCAGCCCGAGCCGTACAGGGGGCGACACCGGGGAGCTGTTTTTT,CASSPSRTGGDTGELFF
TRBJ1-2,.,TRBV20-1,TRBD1,TGCAGTGCCTCTACCGGACAGGGCTATGGCTACACCTTC,CSASTGQGYGYTF